The clone carrying this T cell receptor beta chain was found many times. Its specificity is not known. The sample originates from a study of breast tumors, draining lymph nodes, adjacent tissues. The CDR3 is 14 residues long. Germline loops: CDR1 GTSNPN, CDR2 SVGIG (reference sequence). V gave up 1 base and J gave up 3 bases; unmatched junction bases: 4. Breast cancer patients provided tissue from their axillary draining lymph nodes. Study conclusions and caveats: Findings are consistent with lymph node origin and intratumoral expansion of most tumor T cells. Compared with lymph nodes, tumors were less diverse; compared with nontumor tissue, more.

TCRdb used MiXCR to reprocess the multiplex PCR reads, holding one entry per CDR3 protein. Here the sample spans 170,000 or so distinct CDR3 sequences, about 33% being singletons. V is TRBV30 and J is TRBJ2-5; 8 bases line up with TRBD1. The source material was axillary lymph node tissue. The clonotype originates from a female donor with breast cancer. Some clones in this sample may be carry-over from other donors' samples. Written as DNA, the CDR3 is TGTGCCTGGAGTGAAGAGACAGGGGAAGAGACCCAGTACTTC. Its translation is CAWSEETGEETQYF. The entire variable domain, with the rest obtained from reference TRBV30 and TRBJ2-5, is as follows: SQTIHQWPATLVQPVGSPLSLECTVEGTSNPNLYWYRQAAGRGLQLLFYSVGIGQISSEVPQNLSASRPQDRQFILSSKKLLLSDSGFYLCAWSEETGEETQYFGPGTRLLVL.